Below are 21 T cell receptor beta chains sequenced from a single sample in a study of CD8 T cells in Susac syndrome. After extraction with the RNeasy kit, 0.5 to 1 ug of the RNA was reverse transcribed using random hexamers. TCRdb ran MiXCR on the immunoSEQ multiplex PCR reads and lists one entry per CDR3 protein. The sample contains 190,000 or so distinct CDR3 sequences, about 95% of which appear only once. Material for sequencing was CD4+ T cells from PBMCs. These receptor sequences come from a human donor with multiple sclerosis.

The chain is built from TRBV6-6 and TRBJ2-5; no reliable D call. CDR1 is MNHNY and CDR2 is SVGAGI in the germline V gene (reference sequence). V gave up 3 bases and J gave up 2 bases, with 10 bases separating them. CDR3 length: 14 residues. CDR3: CASSYGTLQETQYF. The CDR3 DNA sequence: TGTGCCAGCAGTTATGGCACCTTACAAGAGACCCAGTACTTC.

The V call is TRBV5-1, the J call TRBJ2-5, with a tentative D call TRBD2 (7 bases). Per the germline V gene, CDR1 is SGHRS and CDR2 is YFSETQ. The CDR3 runs to 16 residues. Trimming removed 4 bases at V and 4 bases at J, with 20 bases between. Here the CDR3 DNA reads TGCGCCAGCAGCAAAGAGGGCGGGGGCCTACGAGAGACCCAGTACTTC. This gives the protein CASSKEGGGLRETQYF.

This chain links TRBV15 with TRBJ2-7, with D perhaps matching TRBD2 (6 bases). V shed 0 bases and J shed 4 bases, with 7 bases lying between them. Per germline, CDR1 LNHNV and CDR2 YYDKDF (reference sequence). The CDR3 loop spans 13 amino acids. In DNA form, the CDR3 reads TGTGCCACCAGCAGAGATGGGGGGTACGAGCAGTACTTC. Protein: CATSRDGGYEQYF.

The chain joins TRBV30 to TRBJ2-5; D may be TRBD1 (7 bases). The germline V gene has CDR1 GTSNPN and CDR2 SVGIG (reference sequence). The V and J ends lost 3 bases and 5 bases respectively, with 10 bases between them. CDR3 size: 12 residues. The chain's CDR3 is CAWRAGGETQYF. CDR3 in DNA: TGTGCCTGGAGGGCAGGGGGGGAGACCCAGTACTTC.

The chain links TRBV20-1 to TRBJ1-2; 9 bases are shared with TRBD1. Germline lookup yields CDR1 DFQATT and CDR2 SNEGSKA (reference sequence). The CDR3 sequence is 14 residues long. J gave up 7 bases and V 5 bases, and 11 bases lay outside the gene matches. The CDR3 DNA is TGCAGTGCTTCGGGACAGGGCGCGGGGGGTGGCTACACCTTC. Protein: CSASGQGAGGGYTF.

This chain joins TRBV4-2 and TRBJ2-1, with TRBD2 matching 9 bases. This CDR3 contains 15 residues. Trimming at V came to 4 bases and at J to 0 bases, leaving 1 base not matched to a gene. Germline CDR1 is LGHNA and CDR2 is YNFKEQ. Here the CDR3 reads CASSRGGASYNEQFF. The CDR3 DNA reads TGTGCCAGCAGCCGCGGGGGGGCCTCCTACAATGAGCAGTTCTTC.

This chain joins TRBV29-1 and TRBJ2-1; D uncertain. The CDR3 totals 16 residues. Trimming removed 5 bases from V and 0 bases from J, with 17 bases in between. Germline V gene data show CDR1 as SQVTM and CDR2 as ANQGSEA. The CDR3 reads CSVRTPHVSSYNEQFF. The CDR3 region has the DNA TGCAGCGTTCGAACCCCGCACGTGAGCTCCTACAATGAGCAGTTCTTC.

The genes are TRBV3-1 and TRBJ1-2; 7 positions match TRBD1. Germline V CDR1 and CDR2: LGHDT, YNNKEL (reference sequence). The CDR3 sequence is 14 residues long. V shed 7 bases, J shed 10 bases, and the junction held 15 bases outside the gene matches. As DNA, the CDR3 is TGTGCCAGCAACTACCGGACAGGACCTTCTCACTACACCTTC. Translated: CASNYRTGPSHYTF.

The rearrangement joins TRBV30 to TRBJ2-7; 7 bases fit TRBD1. The CDR3 totals 14 residues. Germline values: CDR1 GTSNPN, CDR2 SVGIG (reference sequence). V shed 3 bases, J shed 5 bases, and the junction held 10 bases outside the gene matches. The CDR3 region has the DNA TGTGCCTGGAGAAAGGGCAGGGGGATCCACGAGCAGTACTTC. Its translation is CAWRKGRGIHEQYF.

The chain is built from TRBV3-1 and TRBJ2-4; D ambiguous. CDR1 LGHDT and CDR2 YNNKEL come from the germline V gene (reference sequence). V dropped 1 base and J dropped 5 bases, with 3 bases sitting between them. This CDR3 spans 12 amino acids. The CDR3 spells CASSQAQNIQYF. The CDR3 DNA reads as TGTGCCAGCAGCCAAGCTCAAAACATTCAGTACTTC.

This clonotype was found a few times. The chain combines TRBV30 with TRBJ1-2; D unclear. CDR3 length: 11 residues. With 0 bases removed from V and 4 bases from J, the gap between germline ends came to 3 bases. CDR1 is GTSNPN and CDR2 is SVGIG in the germline V gene (reference sequence). The CDR3 DNA is TGTGCCTGGAGTGTTGGCTATGGCTACACCTTC. Protein sequence: CAWSVGYGYTF.

The gene calls are TRBV29-1 and TRBJ2-7; D not certain. The V and J ends lost 0 bases and 1 base respectively, with 1 base between them. Germline CDR1 reads SQVTM; CDR2 reads ANQGSEA. CDR3 length equals 11 residues. The CDR3 bases are TGCAGCGTTGAAGAATCCTACGAGCAGTACTTC. Protein product: CSVEESYEQYF.

This chain links TRBV3-1 with TRBJ1-1; D not resolved. Trimming shortened V by 2 bases and J by 5 bases, and 9 bases separated the two germline ends. The CDR3 consists of 13 residues. Per germline, CDR1 LGHDT and CDR2 YNNKEL (reference sequence). CDR3 loop: CASSQNSRTEAFF. In DNA, the CDR3 is TGTGCCAGCAGCCAAAATAGCCGAACTGAAGCTTTCTTT. The entire variable domain, with the rest obtained from reference TRBV3-1 and TRBJ1-1, is as follows: DTAVSQTPKYLVTQMGNDKSIKCEQNLGHDTMYWYKQDSKKFLKIMFSYNNKELIINETVPNRFSPKSPDKAHLNLHINSLELGDSAVYFCASSQNSRTEAFFGQGTRLTVV.

The rearrangement uses TRBV24-1 and TRBJ2-1; no definite D call. The germline gives CDR1 KGHDR, CDR2 SFDVKD. V lost 7 bases, J lost 5 bases, and 8 bases lay in between. The CDR3 extends over 12 amino acids. The CDR3 sequence is CATRGRNNEQFF. In DNA, the CDR3 is TGTGCCACCAGGGGCAGGAACAATGAGCAGTTCTTC.

This clonotype occurred once. The chain recombines TRBV3-1 with TRBJ2-1; the match to TRBD2 covers 8 bases. The J segment lost 10 bases and the V segment lost 0 bases, leaving 8 bases of the junction unmatched. The CDR3 extends over 15 amino acids. CDR1 and CDR2 (germline): LGHDT, YNNKEL (reference sequence). The CDR3 spells CASSQEGAGDREQFF. DNA of the CDR3: TGTGCCAGCAGCCAAGAAGGAGCGGGGGATCGGGAGCAGTTCTTC.

Only one count was recorded for this clonotype. The chain is built from TRBV29-1 and TRBJ2-2, with 8 bases lining up with TRBD2. Germline V gene sequence: CDR1 SQVTM, CDR2 ANQGSEA. The length of the CDR3 is 14 residues. After removal of 7 bases from V and 2 bases from J, the junction contained 6 bases not matched to a gene. The CDR3 reads CSGTSGRNTGELFF. The CDR3 coding sequence is TGCAGCGGAACAAGCGGGAGAAACACCGGGGAGCTGTTTTTT.

The chain has TRBV29-1 and TRBJ1-2; D gene ambiguous. The CDR3 runs to 14 residues. V was pared by 1 base and J by 4 bases, with 13 bases between. The germline V gene encodes CDR1 SQVTM and CDR2 ANQGSEA. Here the CDR3 DNA reads TGCAGCGTTGAAGGCTGGGGATCGCCCTATGGCTACACCTTC. Amino acid sequence: CSVEGWGSPYGYTF.

V is TRBV12-3 or TRBV12-4 and J is TRBJ2-3; TRBD1 aligns across 9 bases. The CDR3 runs 15 residues. The V segment lost 6 bases and the J segment 4 bases; nucleotides outside the gene matches: 8. In DNA form, the CDR3 reads TGTGCCAGCAGGTCAACAGGGGGCTTCGCAGATACGCAGTATTTT. It codes for CASRSTGGFADTQYF.

This chain uses TRBV27 with TRBJ1-4, with a weak D call TRBD1 (5 bases). The CDR3 length is 14 residues. The germline V gene encodes CDR1 MNHEY and CDR2 SMNVEV (reference sequence). V was trimmed by 6 bases and J by 5 bases, leaving 13 bases between them. CDR3 bases: TGTGCCAGCAGGGGCGCAGGGAGGAATGAAAAACTGTTTTTT. It codes for CASRGAGRNEKLFF. The variable domain in full, with the rest retrieved from reference TRBV27 and TRBJ1-4, is EAQVTQNPRYLITVTGKKLTVTCSQNMNHEYMSWYRQDPGLGLRQIYYSMNVEVTDKGDVPEGYKVSRKEKRNFPLILESPSPNQTSLYFCASRGAGRNEKLFFGSGTQLSVL.

The chain links TRBV25-1 to TRBJ2-2, with D possibly being TRBD2 (5 bases). The V gene lost 5 bases and the J gene lost 4 bases, with 17 bases spanning the gap. This CDR3 is 16 amino acids long. Germline CDR1 is MGHDK and CDR2 is SYGVNS. CDR3 in DNA: TGTGCCAGCAGTCAGGAGGAAGGGTTTGGCACCGGGGAGCTGTTTTTT. This gives the protein CASSQEEGFGTGELFF.

This chain links TRBV20-1 with TRBJ2-1; D is unresolved. Germline assignment: CDR1 DFQATT and CDR2 SNEGSKA (reference sequence). The length of the CDR3 is 12 residues. V dropped 4 bases and J dropped 7 bases, with 11 bases sitting between them. The CDR3 sequence: CSAKRALNEQFF. For the CDR3, the DNA is TGCAGTGCTAAAAGAGCCCTAAATGAGCAGTTCTTC.